The rows below give T cell receptor beta chains drawn from one sample of a study of Graves' ophthalmopathy and Graves' hyperthyroidism. TCRdb re-analysed the multiplex PCR reads in MiXCR, keeping a single row per CDR3 protein. This sample has around 1.1 million distinct CDR3 sequences, with about two fifths found just once. Sequencing used peripheral blood or thyroid tissue (not recorded which). These receptors were taken from an adult man with Graves' hyperthyroidism. Each CDR3 is given with its conserved first and last residue. The D gene is left open where the match is weak. Not all rows give a size; the values are once, few, many and, for expanded clones, a class.

TGTGCCAGCAGCGCCTTACAGGGATCCTATGGCTACACCTTC,CASSALQGSYGYTF,TRBJ1-2,TRBV6-5,NA,many
TGTGCCATCAGTACAGGGGGACGTGGCGAGCAGTACTTC,CAISTGGRGEQYF,TRBJ2-7,TRBV10-3,TRBD1,many
TGTGCCAGTAGTATCTCCGACAGGGGCAATCAGCCCCAGCATTTT,CASSISDRGNQPQHF,TRBJ1-5,TRBV19,TRBD1,many
TGTGCCAGCAGCTCTTTAACCGGGGCCAACGTCCTGACTTTC,CASSSLTGANVLTF,TRBJ2-6,TRBV5-8,NA,many
NA,CASSLVLGSCFF,TRBJ2-2,TRBV7-8,NA,NA
TGTGCCAGCAGTTTATACGGGACAGGGGGGGGGTACCAAGAGACCCAGTACTTC,CASSLYGTGGGYQETQYF,TRBJ2-5,TRBV12-3/TRBV12-4,TRBD1,once
TGTGCCAGCAGCGGCGGACAGGGTTTTTTAAGAGGTTCACCCCTCCACTTT,CASSGGQGFLRGSPLHF,TRBJ1-6,TRBV13,TRBD1,NA
TGTGCCAGCAGCCTCCCCGGGCGCGGGAGGGACACCGGGGAGCTGTTTTTT,CASSLPGRGRDTGELFF,TRBJ2-2,TRBV7-8,TRBD2,few
TGTGCCAGCAGCGACCTCGGGACAGGGGGCTACGAGCAGTACTTC,CASSDLGTGGYEQYF,TRBJ2-7,TRBV7-9,TRBD1,few
TGTGCCACCAGTGACCCTGGGACTAGCGTCGTGTACTTC,CATSDPGTSVVYF,TRBJ2-7,TRBV24-1,TRBD2,NA
TGTGCCACCAACTCAGGGGGGCGAAACGCTGAAGCTTTCTTT,CATNSGGRNAEAFF,TRBJ1-1,TRBV10-3,TRBD1,once
TGCGCCAGCAGCCTAGATTGGGGGGTGCGGCAGCCCCAGCATTTT,CASSLDWGVRQPQHF,TRBJ1-5,TRBV4-3,NA,NA
TGTGCCATCAGTGAGTCGAGGGTGTACGTGAACACTGAAGCTTTCTTT,CAISESRVYVNTEAFF,TRBJ1-1,TRBV10-3,NA,few
TGTGCCAGCAGCTTAGGATCTCCCACCCCTTATGGCTACACCTTC,CASSLGSPTPYGYTF,TRBJ1-2,TRBV7-7,NA,many
TGTGCCAGCAGTTACTCGTACAGGGAAGGGAATCAGCCCCAGCATTTT,CASSYSYREGNQPQHF,TRBJ1-5,TRBV6-6,NA,NA
TGTGCCAGCCTTGCTTCGGCCTCTGGAAACACCATATATTTT,CASLASASGNTIYF,TRBJ1-3,TRBV10-3,NA,many
TGTGCCAGTAGTATACGACAGGGGAGCAATCAGCCCCAGCATTTT,CASSIRQGSNQPQHF,TRBJ1-5,TRBV19,TRBD1,many
TGTGCCAGCAACCTACTAGGGCAAGAGACCCAGCATTTT,CASNLLGQETQHF,TRBJ1-5,TRBV7-3,NA,NA
TGTGCCAGCAGCGTAGGGGGGGCGCACGGCTACACCTTC,CASSVGGAHGYTF,TRBJ1-2,TRBV9,NA,NA
TGCGCCAGCAGTGAGCTGGGGACTAGCGCGGAGACCCAGTACTTC,CASSELGTSAETQYF,TRBJ2-5,TRBV10-2,TRBD2,NA
TGTGCCAGCAGTGAAGGGGCGAATCGGGGTGGAAACACCATATATTTT,CASSEGANRGGNTIYF,TRBJ1-3,TRBV10-3,NA,NA
TGTGCCAGCAGCTTAGGCCCGGGTGCCTGGTATGGCTACACCTTC,CASSLGPGAWYGYTF,TRBJ1-2,TRBV7-2,NA,many
TGTGCCGTCCCCCAGGGGGCGAGGGAGACCCAGTACTTC,CAVPQGARETQYF,TRBJ2-5,TRBV10-3,TRBD1,few
TGTGCCAGCAGCTTGACGTGGGGGGCTGACACTGAAGCTTTCTTT,CASSLTWGADTEAFF,TRBJ1-1,TRBV5-8,NA,many
TGTGCCAGCAGCCAACTGGCCTACACCTTC,CASSQLAYTF,TRBJ1-2,TRBV7-2,NA,NA
TGTGCCAGCAGACAAAATCCCACGGGCCCTTTATATTTT,CASRQNPTGPLYF,TRBJ1-3,TRBV7-3,NA,few
TGTGCCAGTAGTAATACAGGCCGGGCTGGGACCCAGTACTTC,CASSNTGRAGTQYF,TRBJ2-5,TRBV19,NA,NA
TGTGCCACCCACGCGGGAGGGGACCAAGAGACCCAGTACTTC,CATHAGGDQETQYF,TRBJ2-5,TRBV15,TRBD2,few
TGCGCCAGCAGCCTGGAAGGGACGAATCGGGGAAACACCATATATTTT,CASSLEGTNRGNTIYF,TRBJ1-3,TRBV5-1,NA,NA
TGTGCCAGCAGTCCCCGTTGGCTAGCGGGACAAGAGACCCAGTACTTC,CASSPRWLAGQETQYF,TRBJ2-5,TRBV6-5,TRBD2,many
TGTGCCATCAGTGAGTCGATTGGGGGGGGTTCACCCCTCCACTTT,CAISESIGGGSPLHF,TRBJ1-6,TRBV10-3,NA,NA
TGCAGCGTTGGCGGGAGAAACACCGGGGAGCTGTTTTTT,CSVGGRNTGELFF,TRBJ2-2,TRBV29-1,TRBD2,once
TGTGCCAGCAGCTTAAGCGGGCCGCATAATTCACCCCTCCACTTT,CASSLSGPHNSPLHF,TRBJ1-6,TRBV5-8,NA,NA